Shown below are 12 T cell receptor beta chains from a single sample sequenced in a study of T cell repertoires in cytomegalovirus infection. TCRdb re-called the reads with MiXCR, one entry per CDR3 protein. The table lists roughly 700,000 distinct CDR3 sequences, about 30% of them singletons, with about 20% in the top ten. These receptors lack a known antigen. The sample consisted of cultured PBMCs, taken from culture after CMV antigen stimulation. These TCRs come from a human donor in good health (CMV status not recorded). Some clones in this sample may be carry-over from other donors' samples.

As regards this clonotype: Compared with germline, one end of the junction differs, possibly owing to a read error. The genes are TRBV7-2 and TRBJ2-3, with 7 nucleotides matching TRBD2. The CDR3 contains 15 residues. CDR1 SGHTA and CDR2 FQGNSA come from the germline V gene. CDR3 sequence reads: CAISRGGGSPDTQYF. For the CDR3, the DNA is TGTGCCATCAGCCGAGGTGGCGGGAGCCCCGATACGCAGTATTTT. Combining the CDR3 with reference TRBV7-2 and TRBJ2-3 gives the whole variable domain GAGVSQSPSNKVTEKGKDVELRCDPISGHTALYWYRQSLGQGLEFLIYFQGNSAPDKSGLPSDRFSAERTGGSVSTLTIQRTQQEDSAVYLCAISRGGGSPDTQYFGPGTRLTVL.

The chain recombines TRBV5-4 with TRBJ1-3; D perhaps matches TRBD1 (5 bases). Germline values: CDR1 SGHNT, CDR2 YYREEE (reference sequence). V lost 1 base and J lost 0, with 11 bases in between. The length of the CDR3 is 16 residues. CDR3 sequence: CASSLRQPHSGNTIYF. The CDR3 nucleotides read TGTGCCAGCAGCTTGCGACAGCCACACTCTGGAAACACCATATATTTT.

There are a few counts of this clonotype. Its ends do not fully match the called genes, so a read error is possible. The chain links TRBV18 to TRBJ2-7, with a tentative D call TRBD1 (6 bases). Germline values: CDR1 KGHSH, CDR2 LQKENI. CDR3 size: 15 residues. As DNA, the CDR3 is TGTGCCAGCTCACCACCGGCGACAGGCTCCAACGAGCAGTACTTC. Protein product: CASSPPATGSNEQYF.

The rearrangement joins TRBV24-1 to TRBJ1-1; D call uncertain. CDR3 length equals 15 residues. The V and J ends lost 5 bases and 1 base respectively, with 13 bases between them. Germline V gene data show CDR1 as KGHDR and CDR2 as SFDVKD. As DNA, the CDR3 is TGTGCCACCAGTGCCTACGTTCGGGGGAACACTGAAGCTTTCTTT. Protein sequence: CATSAYVRGNTEAFF.

The J gene is TRBJ2-1, the V gene TRBV4-2, with TRBD2 identical over 14 bases. Germline values: CDR1 LGHNA, CDR2 YNFKEQ. Trimming at V came to 1 base and at J to 6 bases, leaving 2 bases not matched to a gene. CDR3 length: 16 residues. The CDR3 DNA is TGTGCCAGCAGCCAAGGGACTAGCGGGGGGATCAATGAGCAGTTCTTC. Encoded protein: CASSQGTSGGINEQFF.

The genes are TRBV20-1 and TRBJ1-1; the D is unclear. Trimming took 6 bases from V and 3 from J, leaving 14 bases between them. The germline CDR1 and CDR2 sequences are DFQATT and SNEGSKA (reference sequence). The CDR3 loop spans 13 amino acids. CDR3 nucleotide sequence: TGCAGTGCCCCTACTGGGTTAGACACTGAAGCTTTCTTT. Translated: CSAPTGLDTEAFF.

This clonotype was seen a handful of times. This chain links TRBV6-1 with TRBJ1-2, with D possibly being TRBD1 (5 bases). Trimming took 0 bases from V and 2 from J, leaving 10 bases between them. This CDR3 comprises 15 residues. CDR1 is MNHNS, CDR2 SASEGT, per germline. The CDR3 is CASSEAGQENYGYTF. The CDR3 DNA reads as TGTGCCAGCAGTGAAGCGGGGCAAGAGAACTATGGCTACACCTTC.

The chain carries TRBV10-3 and TRBJ1-6; 8 bases map to TRBD1. The CDR3 has 14 amino acids. V lost 9 bases, J lost 5 bases, and 6 bases stayed unmatched. Germline V CDR1 and CDR2: ENHRY, SYGVKD. DNA of the CDR3: TGTGCCATTTCCCCAGGGGGCAATAATTCACCCCTCCACTTT. Translating gives CAISPGGNNSPLHF.

This clonotype was recorded a few times. The CDR3 sequence: CASSLGLRDYEQYF. CDR3 DNA sequence: TGTGCCAGCAGCTTAGGGCTACGGGACTACGAGCAGTACTTC. The chain combines TRBV11-2 with TRBJ2-7; possible D gene TRBD2, 5 bases. V lost 1 base, J lost 3 bases, and 10 bases lay in between. The length of the CDR3 is 14 residues. CDR1 SGHAT and CDR2 FQNNGV come from the germline V gene.

The rearrangement uses TRBV7-6 and TRBJ2-5; TRBD2 is a possible D gene (6 bases). The germline gives CDR1 SGHVS, CDR2 FNYEAQ. V was cut by 4 bases and J by 4 bases, with 16 bases left in between. This CDR3 region has 15 residues. The CDR3 sequence: CASSSNSAGTETQYF. The CDR3 DNA is TGTGCCAGCAGCTCTAATAGTGCGGGGACAGAGACCCAGTACTTC.

The rearrangement joins TRBV12-3 or TRBV12-4 to TRBJ2-3; a possible D gene is TRBD2 (7 bases). V lost 1 base and J 2 bases, leaving 16 bases between the germline ends. The CDR3 spans 17 residues. CDR3 amino acids: CASSLGGGGSFTDTQYF. In DNA form, the CDR3 reads TGTGCCAGCAGTTTAGGAGGGGGGGGGTCTTTCACAGATACGCAGTATTTT.

This clonotype appeared a few times. This chain joins TRBV2 and TRBJ2-5; weak D call: TRBD1 (5 bases). The CDR3 is 16 amino acids. Germline assignment: CDR1 SNHLY and CDR2 FYNNEI. Trimming removed 1 base from V and 0 bases from J, with 12 bases in between. The CDR3 sequence: CASSEVWGEYQETQYF. CDR3 DNA sequence: TGTGCCAGCAGTGAAGTTTGGGGCGAGTACCAAGAGACCCAGTACTTC.